This T cell receptor beta chain was recovered during a study of blood T cell repertoires in COVID-19. Germline CDR1 is LNHDA and CDR2 is SQIVND (reference sequence). The germline V and J ends were trimmed by 3 bases and 3 bases, with 11 bases remaining between them. This CDR3 comprises 14 residues. The table came from immunoSEQ multiplex PCR; TCRdb's copy has only in-frame clones and leaves some out. Seen here are about 270,000 clones, approximately 91% observed once, and the top ten hold 2% to 2.5%. All enrollees were about 18 to 100 years old and from around 25 US areas. The material sequenced was PBMCs or T cells enriched from blood (not recorded which). The chain couples TRBV19 to TRBJ1-2, with no clear D. This TCR came from a woman in her forties with acute COVID-19. The CDR3 nucleotides read TGTGCCAGTAGTATGGGAGGGCGGGACTATGGCTACACCTTC. This translates into CASSMGGRDYGYTF.